Listed below are T cell receptor beta chains from one sample, sequenced in a study of cytomegalovirus exposure and HLA in healthy donors. TCRdb keeps only in-frame clones here, not all; method: immunoSEQ multiplex PCR. The table lists tens of thousands of clones. Material: PBMCs. The receptors here all came from a woman aged 40 to 49 in good health and CMV-seropositive. Both conserved end residues are part of each CDR3. The order of the fields is CDR3 DNA, CDR3 protein, D gene, J gene, V gene. The D gene is left open where the match is weak.

cdr3_nt: TGTGCCAGCAGCCTACAGGGATTGGGCGACGAGCAGTACTTC
cdr3_aa: CASSLQGLGDEQYF
d_call: .
j_call: TRBJ2-7
v_call: TRBV7-8

cdr3_nt: TGTGCCAGCAGCTTGGCGGGGGGGGCCCGGTATACGCAGTATTTT
cdr3_aa: CASSLAGGARYTQYF
d_call: TRBD2
j_call: TRBJ2-3
v_call: TRBV5-6

cdr3_nt: TGTGCCAGCAGCTTAGGGACAGGGGGTGAAGCTTTCTTT
cdr3_aa: CASSLGTGGEAFF
d_call: TRBD1
j_call: TRBJ1-1
v_call: TRBV11-2

cdr3_nt: TGTGCCAGCAGTCCCCGGACAGGGCAGGCGGGTGGGGCCAACGTCCTGACTTTC
cdr3_aa: CASSPRTGQAGGANVLTF
d_call: TRBD1
j_call: TRBJ2-6
v_call: TRBV28

cdr3_nt: TGTGCCGTCTTATCGAGGGCTGGAGGCTACACCTTC
cdr3_aa: CAVLSRAGGYTF
d_call: .
j_call: TRBJ1-2
v_call: TRBV19

cdr3_nt: TGTGCCAGCAGCTTGGTTCTTGGGGGGGTAGTTAAAGAGACCCAGTACTTC
cdr3_aa: CASSLVLGGVVKETQYF
d_call: TRBD2
j_call: TRBJ2-5
v_call: TRBV5-4

cdr3_nt: TGCAGCGTTGTAAGGGGAAAACTGTTTTTT
cdr3_aa: CSVVRGKLFF
d_call: .
j_call: TRBJ1-4
v_call: TRBV29-1

cdr3_nt: TGTGCCAGCAGTCTGCCGGGACAGGGGAATGAAAAACTGTTTTTT
cdr3_aa: CASSLPGQGNEKLFF
d_call: TRBD1
j_call: TRBJ1-4
v_call: TRBV28

cdr3_nt: TGTGCCAGCAGCTTGACGCGGGAGGGCCCCTCTGAAGAGCAGTACTTC
cdr3_aa: CASSLTREGPSEEQYF
d_call: TRBD2
j_call: TRBJ2-5
v_call: TRBV5-6

cdr3_nt: TGTGCCAGCTCACCAATAACCAGCGGGTCTACCGGGGAGCTGTTTTTT
cdr3_aa: CASSPITSGSTGELFF
d_call: .
j_call: TRBJ2-2
v_call: TRBV18

cdr3_nt: TGTGCCAGCAATTTTCTCACTGAAGCTTTCTTT
cdr3_aa: CASNFLTEAFF
d_call: .
j_call: TRBJ1-1
v_call: TRBV5-5

cdr3_nt: TGTGCCAGCAGCTCCGGACTATTTCAGCAGTACTTC
cdr3_aa: CASSSGLFQQYF
d_call: .
j_call: TRBJ2-7
v_call: TRBV28

cdr3_nt: TGTGCCAGCAGTTCAGGGGGCAGAACTGAAGCTTTCTTT
cdr3_aa: CASSSGGRTEAFF
d_call: TRBD1
j_call: TRBJ1-1
v_call: TRBV27

cdr3_nt: TGTGCCAGCAGGCCGGGACTAGAAAATGAGCAGTTCTTC
cdr3_aa: CASRPGLENEQFF
d_call: TRBD2
j_call: TRBJ2-1
v_call: TRBV4-2

cdr3_nt: TGTGCCACCTCGACAGGGGGTGTAGAGACCCAGTACTTC
cdr3_aa: CATSTGGVETQYF
d_call: TRBD1
j_call: TRBJ2-5
v_call: TRBV19

cdr3_nt: TGTGCTAGTGGGCAATTAGGGGCCGCCTACGAGCAGTACTTC
cdr3_aa: CASGQLGAAYEQYF
d_call: .
j_call: TRBJ2-7
v_call: TRBV12-5

cdr3_nt: TGTGCCAGCAGTCTACGAGATGCAACTAATGAAAAACTGTTTTTT
cdr3_aa: CASSLRDATNEKLFF
d_call: .
j_call: TRBJ1-4
v_call: TRBV4-2

cdr3_nt: TGTGCCAGCAGCTTAAACACCGGGACACACGATGGCTACACCTTC
cdr3_aa: CASSLNTGTHDGYTF
d_call: .
j_call: TRBJ1-2
v_call: TRBV7-8

cdr3_nt: TGTGCCAGCAGCCAAGTCGGACAGCGGGAGTTTACCGGGGAGCTGTTTTTT
cdr3_aa: CASSQVGQREFTGELFF
d_call: TRBD2
j_call: TRBJ2-2
v_call: TRBV4-2

cdr3_nt: TGTGCCAGCAGCTTTAGCGGGGGGGTATACAATGAGCAGTTCTTC
cdr3_aa: CASSFSGGVYNEQFF
d_call: TRBD2
j_call: TRBJ2-1
v_call: TRBV7-2

cdr3_nt: TGTGCCAGCAGCAACCCCTTAGAAGAGCAGTACTTC
cdr3_aa: CASSNPLEEQYF
d_call: .
j_call: TRBJ2-7
v_call: TRBV21-1

cdr3_nt: TGTGCCAGCAGCATAAGTGGGGAACCGAGGACTAGCGGAGCGCAGTATTTT
cdr3_aa: CASSISGEPRTSGAQYF
d_call: TRBD2
j_call: TRBJ2-3
v_call: TRBV7-3

cdr3_nt: TGCAGCGTTGAAGGACTAGCGGGGGCCCAAGAGACCCAGTACTTC
cdr3_aa: CSVEGLAGAQETQYF
d_call: TRBD2
j_call: TRBJ2-5
v_call: TRBV29-1

cdr3_nt: TGTGCCAGCTCACCGGACTCTTACTATGGCTACACCTTC
cdr3_aa: CASSPDSYYGYTF
d_call: .
j_call: TRBJ1-2
v_call: TRBV18

cdr3_nt: TGTGCCAGCAGCTCCTTCCGACTAGCGGAGGGAGATACGCAGTATTTT
cdr3_aa: CASSSFRLAEGDTQYF
d_call: TRBD2
j_call: TRBJ2-3
v_call: TRBV7-2

cdr3_nt: TGTGCCAGCAGCGTAGGTTTAGGCAGGGAGAACACTGAAGCTTTCTTT
cdr3_aa: CASSVGLGRENTEAFF
d_call: .
j_call: TRBJ1-1
v_call: TRBV9

cdr3_nt: TGTGCTAGTGGTTTGTTTGGCGGTGGGGAAGCTTTCTTT
cdr3_aa: CASGLFGGGEAFF
d_call: .
j_call: TRBJ1-1
v_call: TRBV12-5

cdr3_nt: TGTGCCAGCAGTCCCCGGACAGGGGGGCGGTCTGGGGCCAACGTCCTGACTTTC
cdr3_aa: CASSPRTGGRSGANVLTF
d_call: TRBD1
j_call: TRBJ2-6
v_call: TRBV28

cdr3_nt: TGTGCCAGCAGCTTATTCAGCGGACCGCTAGACAATGAGCAGTTCTTC
cdr3_aa: CASSLFSGPLDNEQFF
d_call: .
j_call: TRBJ2-1
v_call: TRBV11-3

cdr3_nt: TGCGCCAGCAGTCATAAGGATGCACTTGAACGGACAGGGCACAATGAGCAGTTCTTC
cdr3_aa: CASSHKDALERTGHNEQFF
d_call: TRBD1
j_call: TRBJ2-1
v_call: TRBV4-1

cdr3_nt: TGTGCCAGCAAACGCGGGACTAACTCCTACAATGAGCAGTTCTTC
cdr3_aa: CASKRGTNSYNEQFF
d_call: TRBD2
j_call: TRBJ2-1
v_call: TRBV6-1

cdr3_nt: TGTGCCTGGAGTATTCAAGATACGCAGTATTTT
cdr3_aa: CAWSIQDTQYF
d_call: .
j_call: TRBJ2-3
v_call: TRBV30